The 18 T cell receptor beta chains reported below all come from one sample, sequenced in a study of blood T cells in healthy people across ages. Next came a second PCR, run for about 7 to 11 cycles, which used a sample-barcoded 5' primer along with a J-beta primer mix. TCRdb re-called the 5' RACE reads through MiXCR, storing one row per CDR3 protein. The table shows 780,000 or so distinct CDR3 sequences, with roughly three fifths occurring only once. Sequencing was carried out using blood. These receptors were collected from a man aged 40-49 years in good health.

This rearrangement joins TRBV12-3 or TRBV12-4 to TRBJ2-2, with TRBD2 matching over 9 bases. V was clipped by 3 bases and J by 3 bases; unmatched bases: 11. The CDR3 spans 18 residues. The CDR3 loop is CASSFYGGGAGHTGELFF. CDR3 coding DNA: TGTGCCAGCAGTTTTTATGGCGGGGGGGCCGGTCACACCGGGGAGCTGTTTTTT.

This clonotype was found once. The chain combines TRBV25-1 with TRBJ1-5; 8 bases agree with TRBD1. V shed 5 bases and J 8 bases; nucleotides not matched to a gene: 5. The CDR3 extends over 13 amino acids. Germline values: CDR1 MGHDK, CDR2 SYGVNS. DNA for the CDR3: TGTGCCAGCAGTCGTCAGGGGGCAGAGCCCCAGCATTTT. Translating it yields CASSRQGAEPQHF.

The rearrangement joins TRBV20-1 to TRBJ2-5, with 7 nucleotides matching TRBD2. The CDR3 loop spans 15 amino acids. With V trimmed by 5 bases and J by 4 bases, 13 bases remained unmatched. Germline V gene lookup returns CDR1 DFQATT and CDR2 SNEGSKA (reference sequence). This CDR3 is CSAPFTGLGAETQYF. DNA for the CDR3: TGCAGTGCTCCCTTCACCGGACTAGGGGCAGAGACCCAGTACTTC.

This sequence joins TRBV12-3 or TRBV12-4 and TRBJ1-1; 7 nucleotides match TRBD1. This CDR3 has 13 residues. Trimming removed 3 bases from V and 8 bases from J; junction bases left unmatched: 6. CDR3 nucleotide sequence: TGTGCCAGCAGTTTCCCGACAGGGCGGGAAGCTTTCTTT. Amino acid sequence: CASSFPTGREAFF.

The chain combines TRBV28 with TRBJ2-7, with TRBD1 identical over 7 bases. V shed 7 bases, J shed 4 bases, and the junction held 16 bases outside the gene matches. Germline lookup yields CDR1 MDHEN and CDR2 SYDVKM. This CDR3 region has 16 residues. The CDR3 DNA reads TGTGCCAGCAACAGAATTACAGGGGCGTCTTTATACGAGCAGTACTTC. Encoded protein: CASNRITGASLYEQYF.

The rearrangement links TRBV12-3 or TRBV12-4 to TRBJ2-7; D assignment may be TRBD1 or TRBD2 (5 bases each). This CDR3 is 14 amino acids long. Trimming shortened V by 9 bases and J by 2 bases, and 17 bases separated the two germline ends. The CDR3 sequence: CASIGTQPPYEQYF. The CDR3 coding sequence is TGTGCCAGTATCGGGACCCAACCACCCTACGAGCAGTACTTC.

The chain carries TRBV20-1 and TRBJ2-7; D call uncertain. The ends were cut back, 3 bases at V and 1 base at J, with 7 bases in the middle. Germline V CDR1 and CDR2: DFQATT, SNEGSKA (reference sequence). This CDR3 has 12 amino acids. The CDR3 is CSARGPSYEQYF. The CDR3 DNA sequence: TGCAGTGCTAGGGGCCCATCCTACGAGCAGTACTTC.

V usage is TRBV12-5 and J usage is TRBJ1-1; D call uncertain. Trimming took 6 bases from V and 1 from J, leaving 12 bases between them. Germline CDR1 and CDR2: LGHNT and FRNRAP. CDR3 length equals 14 residues. CDR3 bases: TGTGCTAGTGGCAACGTACCCCAGAACACTGAAGCTTTCTTT. Its protein is CASGNVPQNTEAFF.

The chain combines TRBV12-3 or TRBV12-4 with TRBJ2-1; D unclear. Trimming stripped 5 bases from V and 1 base from J, with 6 bases between. This CDR3 is 13 amino acids long. The CDR3 nucleotides read TGTGCCAGCAGTATAGGGTCCTACAATGAGCAGTTCTTC. Its protein is CASSIGSYNEQFF.

A few counts support this clonotype. V gene TRBV5-1 combines with J gene TRBJ2-7; the D call may be TRBD1 or TRBD2 (6 bases each). Trimming shortened V by 7 bases and J by 5 bases, and 19 bases separated the two germline ends. This CDR3 has 14 residues. CDR1 and CDR2 (germline): SGHRS, YFSETQ. CDR3 sequence reads: CASLEGGSVDEQYF. The CDR3 DNA follows: TGCGCCAGCCTGGAGGGGGGCAGTGTCGACGAGCAGTACTTC.

This clonotype was seen a handful of times. V usage is TRBV7-2 and J usage is TRBJ2-7, with D tentatively TRBD2 (7 bases). V lost 2 bases and J 2 bases, leaving 10 bases between the germline ends. This CDR3 is built from 14 residues. Per germline, CDR1 SGHTA and CDR2 FQGNSA. The DNA for the CDR3 is TGTGCCAGCAGCTTATCGGGGGGCCCCTACGAGCAGTACTTC. As protein: CASSLSGGPYEQYF.

The chain couples TRBV20-1 to TRBJ2-5; 10 bases map to TRBD2. The germline gives CDR1 DFQATT, CDR2 SNEGSKA (reference sequence). This CDR3 comprises 15 residues. V lost 1 base, J lost 4 bases, and 6 bases stayed unmatched. The CDR3 here is CSARGAGGPGETQYF. For the CDR3, the DNA is TGCAGTGCTAGAGGAGCGGGGGGGCCCGGAGAGACCCAGTACTTC.

The rearrangement joins TRBV29-1 to TRBJ2-5, with 7 bases fitting TRBD2. CDR1 is SQVTM, CDR2 ANQGSEA, per germline. The CDR3 is 17 residues long. V was clipped by 4 bases and J by 2 bases; unmatched bases: 16. CDR3 in DNA: TGCAGCGTTGGGGAGGGGACCCTCTTCGGAAGGCAAGAGACCCAGTACTTC. Translated: CSVGEGTLFGRQETQYF.

This chain joins TRBV12-3 or TRBV12-4 and TRBJ2-1, with 8 positions matching TRBD2. V shed 7 bases, J shed 9 bases, and the junction held 11 bases outside the gene matches. CDR3 size: 14 residues. CDR3 region: CASIPTGGHSEQFF. The CDR3 bases are TGTGCCAGCATCCCAACGGGAGGGCACTCTGAGCAGTTCTTC.

V usage is TRBV28 and J usage is TRBJ2-3; a weak D match, TRBD1 (6 bases). This CDR3 is 13 amino acids long. Germline lookup yields CDR1 MDHEN and CDR2 SYDVKM. V was cut by 5 bases and J by 4 bases, with 10 bases left in between. The CDR3 nucleotides read TGTGCCAGCAGTAACGCAGGGGCAGATACGCAGTATTTT. Translated: CASSNAGADTQYF. Variable domain in full (rest from reference TRBV28 and TRBJ2-3): DVKVTQSSRYLVKRTGEKVFLECVQDMDHENMFWYRQDPGLGLRLIYFSYDVKMKEKGDIPEGYSVSREKKERFSLILESASTNQTSMYLCASSNAGADTQYFGPGTRLTVL.

V and J are TRBV4-2 and TRBJ1-1, with TRBD1 matching 7 bases. Germline V gene data show CDR1 as LGHNA and CDR2 as YNFKEQ. V shed 4 bases and J 0 bases; nucleotides not matched to a gene: 14. The CDR3 contains 18 residues. CDR3 amino acids: CASSPTGTVALVNTEAFF. As DNA, the CDR3 is TGTGCCAGCAGCCCTACAGGGACAGTCGCATTGGTGAACACTGAAGCTTTCTTT.

V usage is TRBV27 and J usage is TRBJ1-1; tentatively, D is TRBD1 (6 bases). The CDR3 has 15 residues. Germline loops: CDR1 MNHEY, CDR2 SMNVEV (reference sequence). V was shortened by 4 bases and J by 4 bases, with 16 bases between the two germline ends. The CDR3 region is CASSSGGAVSTEAFF. CDR3 nucleotides: TGTGCCAGCAGTTCCGGGGGGGCCGTGAGCACTGAAGCTTTCTTT.

This clonotype came up a few times. J is TRBJ2-3 and V is TRBV20-1, with 12 bases aligning to TRBD2. CDR3 length: 15 residues. Germline V gene sequence: CDR1 DFQATT, CDR2 SNEGSKA (reference sequence). The V and J ends lost 4 bases and 6 bases, in that order; junction bases with no gene match: 8. The CDR3 loop reads CSATRLAGVSDTQYF. The CDR3 DNA is TGCAGTGCTACCCGACTAGCGGGGGTATCGGATACGCAGTATTTT.